Sequencing of this T cell receptor (beta chain) was carried out in a study of shared clonotypes between healthy human individuals. Overall study findings and caveats: The generation probabilities recorded for non-shared clonotypes fell below those of clonotypes shared by all four donors. Sharing across a handful of donors was seen in approximately 5.2% of naive CD4 clonotypes.

In the source study's methods: Junction-only sequences produced by ImmunoSEQ had no quality scores, so filtering differed. TCRdb keeps only in-frame clones here, not all; method: immunoSEQ multiplex PCR. Clone size and V and J calls were adopted from that table, with D and trimming inferred from the DNA. The table has hundreds of thousands of clones, 90% to 96% seen once. In its sample, this clone was seen once. What it binds is not known. Splitting of CD4+ cells produced CD45RA+ naive and CD45RA-negative memory subsets. The CDR3 consists of 13 residues. Trimming left V 5 bases short and J 2 bases short, with 10 bases between. Germline assignment: CDR1 SGHTA and CDR2 FQGNSA.

The gene calls are TRBV7-2 and TRBJ2-7; D tentatively fits TRBD1 or TRBD2 (5 bases each). The receptor was derived from a woman aged 25 to 39 in good health. The sequencing input was naive CD4+ T cells sorted from blood. The subset was: CD45RA+ positively selected. CDR3 sequence (DNA): TGTGCCAGCAGCACCCGGGACCCCTACGAGCAGTACTTC. This gives the protein CASSTRDPYEQYF.